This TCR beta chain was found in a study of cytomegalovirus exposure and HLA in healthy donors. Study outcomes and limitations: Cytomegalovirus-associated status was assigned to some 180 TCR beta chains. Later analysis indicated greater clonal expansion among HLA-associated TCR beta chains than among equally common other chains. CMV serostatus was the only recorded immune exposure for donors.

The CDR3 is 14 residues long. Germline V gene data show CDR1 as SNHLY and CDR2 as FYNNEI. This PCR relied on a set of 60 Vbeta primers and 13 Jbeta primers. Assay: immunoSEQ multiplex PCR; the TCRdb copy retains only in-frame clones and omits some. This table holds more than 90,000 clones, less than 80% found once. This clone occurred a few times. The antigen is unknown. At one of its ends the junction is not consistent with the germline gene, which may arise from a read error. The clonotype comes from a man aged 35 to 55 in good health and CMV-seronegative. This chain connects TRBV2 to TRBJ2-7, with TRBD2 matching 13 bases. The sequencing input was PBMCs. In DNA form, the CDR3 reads TGTGCCAGCAGGGATGAGACTAGCGGGAGGCCGTTAGACTTC. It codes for CASRDETSGRPLDF.